These 10 T cell receptor gamma chains were sequenced from one sample in a study of gamma-delta chains in newborns, infants, children. TCRdb used CATT to re-call clones from the reads. The table records approximately 650 gamma-chain clones, over 45% of them present only once. Sequenced material: blood. Receptors originate from a child who was a newborn, infant or young child, either healthy, febrile or measles-vaccinated (not recorded which).

This clone appeared a single time. With only one base between it and a far larger clone, this is likely a read error. The chain recombines TRGV9 with TRGJP. Assignment of the J gene here rests on matching the DNA to germline, because TCRdb gives none. V lost 3 bases to trimming and J lost 9 bases; unmatched junction nucleotides: 5. CDR1 GITISATS and CDR2 ISYDGTV come from the germline V gene (reference sequence). This CDR3 comprises 15 residues. The CDR3 protein is CALWEKGLGKKIKVF. CDR3 in DNA: TGTGCCTTGTGGGAGAAAGGGTTGGGCAAAAAAATCAAGGTATTT.

There are a few counts of this clone. V and J are TRGV9 and TRGJP. The J gene, left out of TCRdb, was set here by checking the DNA against germline. Per the germline V gene, CDR1 is GITISATS and CDR2 is ISYDGTV (reference sequence). The J segment lost 8 bases and the V segment lost 1 base, leaving 5 bases of the junction unmatched. The CDR3 is 16 residues long. CDR3 sequence (DNA): TGTGCCTTGTGGGAGGTTCAGCAGTTGGGCAAAAAAATCAAGGTATTT. Protein: CALWEVQQLGKKIKVF.

By share of the sample, this clone is large. This sequence joins TRGV8 and TRGJP2. This CDR3 has 12 amino acids. The germline gives CDR1 VENAVY, CDR2 YDSYNSRV. V trimming: 1 base; J trimming: 7 bases; junction bases outside the gene matches: 0. The CDR3 spells CATWDSDWIKTF. The CDR3 DNA sequence: TGTGCCACCTGGGATAGTGATTGGATCAAGACGTTT.

This clone is a singleton in its sample. A much larger clone differs from this one at a single base, so this may be a read error. This specimen includes other DNA sequences encoding the same CDR3. The rearrangement links TRGV4 to TRGJ1 or TRGJ2. Germline matching of the DNA provided the J gene here, since TCRdb leaves it blank. With 5 bases clipped from V and 0 bases from J, the junction kept 4 bases outside the gene matches. The CDR3 sequence is 13 residues long. CDR1 and CDR2 (germline): EGSTGY, YDSYTSSV. The CDR3 region is CATWGLNYYKKLF. The CDR3, as DNA: TGTGCCACCTGGGGTCTGAATTATTATAAGAAACTCTTT.

On this clone: A single base separates this from a much larger clone, so it may be a read error. The DNA for the CDR3 is TGTGCCACCTGGGACGGCTATACCACTGGTTGGATCAAGATATTT. Residues: CATWDGYTTGWIKIF. The chain is built from TRGV2 and TRGJP1. The J gene comes from matching the DNA to germline here; TCRdb lacks it. The CDR3 contains 15 residues. Per germline, CDR1 EGSNGY and CDR2 YDSYNSKV.

By frequency in the sample, this clone is large. This chain uses TRGV9 with TRGJP. Because TCRdb records no J gene, it was assigned here through a match of the DNA to germline. The junction had 14 bases not matched to a gene; V was cut back by 0 bases and J by 9 bases. CDR1 and CDR2 from the germline V gene are GITISATS and ISYDGTV (reference sequence). CDR3 length: 19 amino acids. CDR3: CALWEVLARSSLGKKIKVF. The CDR3 nucleotides read TGTGCCTTGTGGGAGGTGCTTGCCAGATCGTCGTTGGGCAAAAAAATCAAGGTATTT.

In this sample, this clone turned up a few times. The likely explanation is a read error, given a far larger clone one base away. The chain is built from TRGV9 and TRGJP. The CDR3 totals 15 residues. CDR1 is GITISATS and CDR2 is ISYDGTV in the germline V gene (reference sequence). CDR3 sequence (DNA): TGTGCCTTGTGGGAGGTGCAGTTGGGCAAAAAAATCAGGGTATTT. This codes for CALWEVQLGKKIRVF.

A note on this clone: A much larger clonotype is one base distant, so this may be a read error. The V call is TRGV9, the J call TRGJP. TCRdb lists no J gene, so it was determined here by aligning the DNA to germline. The CDR3 sequence is 15 residues long. Germline V CDR1 and CDR2: GITISATS, ISYDGTV (reference sequence). The CDR3 nucleotides read TGTGCCTTGCGGGAGCAAGAGTTGGGCAAAAAAATCAAGGTATTT. Translation: CALREQELGKKIKVF.

Worth noting for this clone: A read error may account for a junction end that differs from germline. The V gene is TRGV9, the J gene TRGJP. The J gene comes from matching the DNA to germline here; TCRdb lacks it. This CDR3 has 17 amino acids. Germline values: CDR1 GITISATS, CDR2 ISYDGTV (reference sequence). CDR3 loop: CALWEVGSELGKKIKVF. The CDR3 DNA reads as TGTGCCCTGTGGGAGGTGGGTTCGGAGTTGGGCAAAAAAATCAAGGTATTT.

Notes on this clone: A much larger clone sits a single nucleotide away, making a read error possible. The V and J genes are TRGV9 and TRGJP. The J gene, not given by TCRdb, was assigned here from a germline match of the nucleotide sequence. Germline assignment: CDR1 GITISATS and CDR2 ISYDGTV (reference sequence). This CDR3 spans 15 amino acids. After removal of 4 bases from V and 11 bases from J, the junction contained 8 bases not matched to a gene. For the CDR3, the DNA is TGTGCCTTGTGGGATAGGGAGGTGGGCAAAAAAATCAAGGTATTT. Amino acid sequence: CALWDREVGKKIKVF.